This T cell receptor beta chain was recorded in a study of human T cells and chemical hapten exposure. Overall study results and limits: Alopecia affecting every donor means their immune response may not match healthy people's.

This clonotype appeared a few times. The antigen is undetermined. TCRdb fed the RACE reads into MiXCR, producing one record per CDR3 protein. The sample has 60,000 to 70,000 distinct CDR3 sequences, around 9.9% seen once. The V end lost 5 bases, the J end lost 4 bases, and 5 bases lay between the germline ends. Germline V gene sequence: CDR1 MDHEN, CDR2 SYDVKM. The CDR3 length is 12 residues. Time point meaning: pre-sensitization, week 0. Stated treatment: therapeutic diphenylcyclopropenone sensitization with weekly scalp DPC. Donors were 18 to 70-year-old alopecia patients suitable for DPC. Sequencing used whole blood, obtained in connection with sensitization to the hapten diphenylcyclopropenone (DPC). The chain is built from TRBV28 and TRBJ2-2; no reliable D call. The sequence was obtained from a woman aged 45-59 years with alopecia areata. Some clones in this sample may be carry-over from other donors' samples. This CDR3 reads CASSKTTGELFF. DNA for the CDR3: TGTGCCAGCAGTAAAACCACCGGGGAGCTGTTTTTT.